This is a list of T cell receptor beta chains from one sample in a study of blood T cell repertoires in COVID-19. TCRdb's copy holds only in-frame clones and misses some; the assay was immunoSEQ multiplex PCR. The sample yields fewer than 200,000 clones, around 80% seen once. Source material: PBMCs or T cells enriched from blood (not recorded which). These receptors originate from a woman aged 50 to 65 who had recovered from COVID-19. CDR3s include the opening cysteine and the closing phenylalanine or tryptophan. D genes are given only for firm matches. Clone size is stated in some rows and not others, as once, few, many or a class when expanded.

cdr3_aa,cdr3_nt,v_call,clone_size,d_call,j_call
CASSRTGVSGNTIYF,TGTGCCAGCAGCCGCACAGGAGTCTCTGGAAACACCATATATTTT,TRBV14,.,.,TRBJ1-3
CASSSGEPQHF,TGTGCCAGCAGCTCCGGTGAGCCCCAGCATTTT,TRBV7-9,few,.,TRBJ1-5
CASSPRQGNSNQPQHF,TGTGCCAGTAGTCCCCGACAGGGGAATAGCAATCAGCCCCAGCATTTT,TRBV19,.,TRBD1,TRBJ1-5
CASSLAGTGANNQPQHF,TGTGCCAGCAGCTTGGCCGGGACAGGGGCGAACAATCAGCCCCAGCATTTT,TRBV5-5,.,TRBD1,TRBJ1-5
CASSLTSGRPNEQFF,TGTGCCAGCAGCCTGACTAGCGGGAGACCGAATGAGCAGTTCTTC,TRBV7-9,.,TRBD2,TRBJ2-1
CASSQEEGTDTQYF,TGTGCCAGCAGCCAAGAAGAGGGCACAGATACGCAGTATTTT,TRBV3-1/TRBV3-2,.,.,TRBJ2-3
CASSIGGSMSFEQYF,TGTGCCAGTAGTATTGGCGGGAGTATGTCCTTCGAGCAGTACTTC,TRBV19,.,TRBD2,TRBJ2-7
CASSSGLAVGETQYF,TGTGCCAGCAGCTCCGGACTAGCTGTGGGAGAGACCCAGTACTTC,TRBV7-3,.,TRBD2,TRBJ2-5
CASSPPNRGTDTQYF,TGTGCCAGCTCACCACCGAACAGGGGCACAGATACGCAGTATTTT,TRBV18,.,.,TRBJ2-3
CASSSDRASIVYSNQPQHF,TGTGCCAGCAGTTCAGACAGGGCCTCAATTGTATATAGCAATCAGCCCCAGCATTTT,TRBV28,.,TRBD1,TRBJ1-5
CASSAGLAGGSYEQYF,TGTGCCAGCAGCGCGGGACTAGCGGGAGGATCCTACGAGCAGTACTTC,TRBV5-4,.,TRBD2,TRBJ2-7
CASSLGTTGVGNTIYF,TGTGCCAGCAGTTTAGGTACGACAGGGGTCGGAAACACCATATATTTT,TRBV28,.,TRBD1,TRBJ1-3
CASSAGTGGNQPQHF,TGTGCCAGCAGTGCCGGGACAGGCGGCAATCAGCCCCAGCATTTT,TRBV27,.,TRBD1,TRBJ1-5
CASSLRQGANEQFF,TGTGCCAGCAGCCTGCGACAGGGAGCCAATGAGCAGTTCTTC,TRBV5-5,.,TRBD1,TRBJ2-1
CASSQETAGEHTQYF,TGTGCCAGCAGCCAAGAGACAGCGGGAGAACATACGCAGTATTTT,TRBV4-2,once,TRBD2,TRBJ2-3
CASSDSSGSVYNEQFF,TGTGCCAGCAGCGATTCTAGCGGGAGTGTCTACAATGAGCAGTTCTTC,TRBV11-2,.,TRBD2,TRBJ2-1
CASSLVTSGTLEQYF,TGTGCCAGCAGTTTGGTAACTAGCGGGACCCTCGAGCAGTACTTC,TRBV28,.,TRBD2,TRBJ2-7
CATGTSGSYEQYF,TGTGCCACTGGGACTAGCGGATCCTACGAGCAGTACTTC,TRBV2,.,TRBD2,TRBJ2-7
CASSLDPQGTQYF,TGTGCCAGCAGCTTAGATCCCCAGGGTACGCAGTATTTT,TRBV11-2,once,.,TRBJ2-3
CASSTNTGRGNYGYTF,TGTGCCAGTAGTACCAATACAGGGAGGGGAAACTATGGCTACACCTTC,TRBV19,.,.,TRBJ1-2
CASSLQDSGANVLTF,TGCGCCAGCAGCCTACAGGACTCTGGGGCCAACGTCCTGACTTTC,TRBV5-1,.,.,TRBJ2-6
CASSSPGTSGRAQETQYF,TGTGCCAGCAGCTCACCCGGGACTAGCGGGAGGGCCCAGGAGACCCAGTACTTC,TRBV5-4,.,TRBD2,TRBJ2-5
CASSYEPTTAMFF,TGTGCCAGCAGCTACGAGCCGACTACGGCCATGTTCTTC,TRBV7-9,once,.,TRBJ2-1
CATSQGLAGYNEQFF,TGTGCCACCAGCCAGGGACTAGCGGGGTACAATGAGCAGTTCTTC,TRBV24-1,.,TRBD2,TRBJ2-1
CASALGQEPYSYTF,TGTGCTAGTGCTTTGGGACAGGAACCCTATAGCTACACCTTC,TRBV12-5,few,TRBD1,TRBJ1-2
CASSLKGGTGRYNEQFF,TGTGCCAGCAGCTTGAAAGGCGGGACTGGACGCTACAATGAGCAGTTCTTC,TRBV7-3,.,.,TRBJ2-1
CASREGAEDNEKLFF,TGTGCCAGCAGAGAGGGGGCGGAGGATAATGAAAAACTGTTTTTT,TRBV6-5,few,TRBD1,TRBJ1-4
CASSPGGWFSNQPQHF,TGTGCCAGCAGTCCAGGGGGCTGGTTTAGCAATCAGCCCCAGCATTTT,TRBV27,.,TRBD1,TRBJ1-5
CASSPAGLVTNEQFF,TGTGCCAGCAGCCCAGCCGGGTTAGTTACCAATGAGCAGTTCTTC,TRBV7-2,.,.,TRBJ2-1
CASRWGGNSPLHF,TGTGCCAGCAGATGGGGAGGAAATTCACCCCTCCACTTT,TRBV28,once,.,TRBJ1-6
CASSRQWPRGFTGELFF,TGTGCCAGCAGCAGGCAATGGCCGCGGGGGTTTACCGGGGAGCTGTTTTTT,TRBV13,.,TRBD2,TRBJ2-2
CASSPGLAGGSSSYEQYF,TGTGCCAGCTCACCTGGGCTAGCGGGAGGTTCCAGCTCCTACGAGCAGTACTTC,TRBV18,.,TRBD2,TRBJ2-7
CASNPSHGAAGGNEQFF,TGTGCCAGTAACCCTTCCCATGGAGCAGCGGGAGGGAATGAGCAGTTCTTC,TRBV19,few,TRBD2,TRBJ2-1
CASSLSPGTFHGTGVIGELFF,TGTGCCAGCAGTTTATCCCCTGGGACGTTTCACGGGACAGGGGTTATCGGGGAGCTGTTTTTT,TRBV28,.,TRBD1,TRBJ2-2
CASSIKVGDTGELFF,TGTGCCAGCAGCATTAAAGTAGGGGACACCGGGGAGCTGTTTTTT,TRBV7-2,once,.,TRBJ2-2
CASSATPGQANEKLFF,TGTGCCAGCAGCGCCACCCCAGGACAGGCTAATGAAAAACTGTTTTTT,TRBV7-9,.,TRBD1,TRBJ1-4
CASRLTGNTEAFF,TGTGCCAGCAGACTTACAGGGAACACTGAAGCTTTCTTT,TRBV3-1/TRBV3-2,.,.,TRBJ1-1
CASSSRLNTEAFF,TGTGCCAGCAGCAGCAGACTTAACACTGAAGCTTTCTTT,TRBV7-8,.,.,TRBJ1-1
CASSPFGGANLYTEAFF,TGTGCCAGCAGCCCCTTTGGGGGGGCGAATTTATACACTGAAGCTTTCTTT,TRBV9,.,.,TRBJ1-1
CASSLGVAGYNEQFF,TGCGCCAGCAGCTTGGGGGTAGCGGGGTACAATGAGCAGTTCTTC,TRBV5-1,.,TRBD2,TRBJ2-1
CASSLELQGAYGYTF,TGCGCCAGCAGCTTGGAGCTACAGGGGGCGTATGGCTACACCTTC,TRBV5-1,.,TRBD1,TRBJ1-2